This entry lists 13 T cell receptor beta chains sequenced from one sample in a study of T cells after yellow fever vaccination (dated by TCRdb to 2018 to 2020). The meaning of the sample's treatment or condition label: live attenuated yellow fever vaccine strain. Receptor libraries were prepared by 5' RACE. Sequencer: Illumina NovaSeq 6000. TCRdb trimmed public reads at Q25 via fastp, called clones via MiXCR and kept in-frame beta chains. Every entry covers one CDR3 protein and lists the most common genes and DNA from its rows. The sample table holds some 150,000 distinct CDR3 sequences, of which about 10% were seen once. The ten largest clones represent 35% to 40% of the sample. The specimen comprised CD8+ T cells sorted from PBMCs, sampled 15 days after the yellow fever booster vaccination. Source of these receptors: a man in his late teens or twenties who received the YFV17D yellow fever vaccine.

The chain employs TRBV20-1 and TRBJ1-5; D unclear. This CDR3 is 13 amino acids long. Per the germline V gene, CDR1 is DFQATT and CDR2 is SNEGSKA (reference sequence). V was trimmed by 3 bases and J by 0 bases, leaving 6 bases between them. CDR3 loop: CSARDDSNQPQHF. Written as DNA, the CDR3 is TGCAGTGCTAGGGACGATAGCAATCAGCCCCAGCATTTT.

The J gene is TRBJ2-5, the V gene TRBV25-1, with 9 bases matching TRBD1. This CDR3 contains 16 residues. The germline CDR1 and CDR2 sequences are MGHDK and SYGVNS. After removal of 5 bases from V and 0 bases from J, the junction contained 7 bases not matched to a gene. CDR3 DNA sequence: TGTGCCAGCAGTCGCAGGACAGGGGCGGACCAAGAGACCCAGTACTTC. Encoded protein: CASSRRTGADQETQYF.

This clonotype came up a few times. This chain connects TRBV4-3 to TRBJ1-6; no definite D call. The CDR3 has 14 residues. Germline values: CDR1 LGHNA, CDR2 YSLEER. The V end lost 0 bases, the J end lost 7 bases, and 7 bases lay between the germline ends. CDR3 coding DNA: TGCGCCAGCAGCCAAGATTTAGCGAATTCACCCCTCCACTTT. As protein: CASSQDLANSPLHF.

The chain has TRBV15 and TRBJ2-3; 8 bases are shared with TRBD2. CDR3 size: 15 residues. Germline values: CDR1 LNHNV, CDR2 YYDKDF (reference sequence). J was trimmed by 3 bases and V by 0 bases; bases with no gene match: 2. The CDR3 DNA follows: TGTGCCACCAGCAGAGACGGGGGGGGGACAGATACGCAGTATTTT. Amino acid sequence: CATSRDGGGTDTQYF. Combining the CDR3 with reference TRBV15 and TRBJ2-3 gives the whole variable domain DAMVIQNPRYQVTQFGKPVTLSCSQTLNHNVMYWYQQKSSQAPKLLFHYYDKDFNNEADTPDNFQSRRPNTSFCFLDIRSPGLGDTAMYLCATSRDGGGTDTQYFGPGTRLTVL.

This clonotype was recorded a few times. The chain recombines TRBV20-1 with TRBJ2-2; no firm D call. Trimming shortened V by 6 bases and J by 7 bases, and 15 bases separated the two germline ends. This CDR3 comprises 13 residues. CDR1 is DFQATT, CDR2 SNEGSKA, per germline (reference sequence). The CDR3 bases are TGCAGTGCCTCCTTTGAGGCGGACGGGGAGCTGTTTTTT. This sequence encodes CSASFEADGELFF.

CDR3 sequence reads: CASSLDGRLEETQYF. Here the CDR3 DNA reads TGTGCCAGCAGCTTAGACGGGAGACTCGAAGAGACCCAGTACTTC. The rearrangement joins TRBV11-2 to TRBJ2-5, with D possibly matching TRBD2 (6 bases). The germline gives CDR1 SGHAT, CDR2 FQNNGV. Trimming left V 0 bases short and J 3 bases short, with 11 bases between. The CDR3 has 15 residues.

This sequence joins TRBV4-3 and TRBJ2-1; 8 bases line up with TRBD1. The CDR3 is 14 residues long. Germline values: CDR1 LGHNA, CDR2 YSLEER. The trim removed 4 bases at V and 7 bases at J, leaving 6 bases unmatched. The CDR3 region has the DNA TGCGCCAGCAGCCGGGGCACAGGGGGAAATGAGCAGTTCTTC. Amino acid sequence: CASSRGTGGNEQFF.

The CDR3 DNA sequence: TGTGCCAGCAGCGCGAGGTCCTACGAGCAGTACTTC. The encoded protein is CASSARSYEQYF. V gene TRBV2 combines with J gene TRBJ2-7, with D unclear. Trimming took 6 bases from V and 1 from J, leaving 7 bases between them. The CDR3 is 12 amino acids. Germline V gene sequence: CDR1 SNHLY, CDR2 FYNNEI.

The chain combines TRBV29-1 with TRBJ2-3, with 8 bases lining up with TRBD2. Germline V gene lookup returns CDR1 SQVTM and CDR2 ANQGSEA. V gave up 3 bases and J gave up 1 base; unmatched junction bases: 6. CDR3 length: 15 amino acids. The CDR3 region is CSVDVSRGGTDTQYF. The CDR3 coding sequence is TGCAGCGTTGATGTATCGCGGGGGGGCACAGATACGCAGTATTTT.

This clonotype was counted ten times or more. The chain has TRBV6-5 and TRBJ1-2, with D unresolved. V lost 4 bases, J lost 8 bases, and 14 bases lay in between. This CDR3 is 13 amino acids long. The V gene's germline CDR1 is MNHEY and CDR2 SVGAGI. The CDR3 region is CASSSVGWEGYTF. The DNA for the CDR3 is TGTGCCAGCAGTTCGGTAGGGTGGGAAGGCTACACCTTC.

This CDR3 is CASSLTPSGGAIYGDTQYF. CDR3 nucleotides: TGTGCCAGCAGCCTAACACCTAGCGGGGGGGCGATATACGGAGATACGCAGTATTTT. V usage is TRBV7-9 and J usage is TRBJ2-3; 12 bases agree with TRBD2. The germline V gene has CDR1 SEHNR and CDR2 FQNEAQ (reference sequence). V was clipped by 5 bases and J by 5 bases; unmatched bases: 17. The CDR3 contains 19 residues.

This clonotype was observed a few times. The chain is built from TRBV2 and TRBJ2-2; 7 bases match TRBD1. CDR1 is SNHLY, CDR2 FYNNEI, per germline. The CDR3 is 15 residues long. V shed 4 bases, J shed 6 bases, and the junction held 8 bases outside the gene matches. CDR3 sequence (DNA): TGTGCCAGCAGTGGCTGGGGACAGTTATCCGGGGAGCTGTTTTTT. This translates into CASSGWGQLSGELFF.

This clonotype has more than one count but fewer than ten. This chain joins TRBV6-2 or TRBV6-3 and TRBJ2-1, with D possibly TRBD2 on 6 matching bases. Germline V gives CDR1 MNHEY, CDR2 SVGEGT. Trimming stripped 5 bases from V and 4 bases from J, with 24 bases between. The CDR3 has 18 amino acids. The CDR3 loop reads CASSSPRLGKSSYNEQFF. In nucleotides, the CDR3 is TGTGCCAGCAGTAGTCCCCGACTAGGCAAATCATCGTACAATGAGCAGTTCTTC.